The 14 T cell receptor beta chains listed next were all sequenced from one sample in a study of early T cells in non-severe SARS-CoV-2 infection. TCRdb re-analysed the 5' RACE reads in MiXCR, keeping a single row per CDR3 protein. Of under 65,000 distinct CDR3 sequences detected, under 15% appear once; the ten largest clones hold 1.3% to 1.5%. Sequenced: whole blood. These receptors all come from an adult who was a healthcare worker with PCR-confirmed SARS-CoV-2 infection or an uninfected control (not recorded which).

As DNA, the CDR3 is TGTGCCAGTAGTCGGACTGGGGGGGACATTCAGTACTTC. Residues: CASSRTGGDIQYF. The chain joins TRBV19 to TRBJ2-4, with TRBD2 matching over 7 bases. V dropped 5 bases and J dropped 8; count of bases not matched to a gene: 6. This CDR3 is 13 amino acids long. Germline CDR1 LNHDA, CDR2 SQIVND (reference sequence).

This clonotype was counted at least ten times. CDR3 nucleotide sequence: TGCAGTGCCCCTCGGGGCGGGGGGGCCGCCGGGGAGCTGTTTTTT. This codes for CSAPRGGGAAGELFF. V is TRBV20-1 and J is TRBJ2-2; 9 bases line up with TRBD2. CDR1 DFQATT and CDR2 SNEGSKA come from the germline V gene (reference sequence). The V segment lost 6 bases and the J segment 6 bases; nucleotides outside the gene matches: 11. This CDR3 spans 15 amino acids.

Many counts were recorded for this clonotype. The chain has TRBV6-5 and TRBJ1-6; D gene unclear. The V end was cut by 6 bases, the J end by 4 bases, with 10 bases between. The CDR3 runs to 14 residues. Germline assignment: CDR1 MNHEY and CDR2 SVGAGI. The chain's CDR3 is CASSPGRYNSPLHF. The CDR3 region has the DNA TGTGCCAGCAGCCCCGGACGGTATAATTCACCCCTCCACTTT.

This clonotype showed up many times. This sequence joins TRBV2 and TRBJ1-1; unclear D gene. Germline V CDR1 and CDR2: SNHLY, FYNNEI. V was pared by 7 bases and J by 2 bases, with 11 bases between. The CDR3 covers 13 residues. The CDR3 spells CASTLGLNTEAFF. The DNA of the CDR3 is TGTGCCAGCACACTTGGACTTAACACTGAAGCTTTCTTT.

This clonotype was found many times. This chain links TRBV5-1 with TRBJ1-2, with D tentatively TRBD1 (6 bases). The V gene lost 2 bases and the J gene lost 1 base, with 9 bases spanning the gap. Germline CDR1 and CDR2: SGHRS and YFSETQ. There are 14 residues in the CDR3. CDR3 DNA sequence: TGCGCCAGCAGCTTCGGGACATTTAACTATGGCTACACCTTC. Encoded protein: CASSFGTFNYGYTF.

The J gene is TRBJ2-7, the V gene TRBV7-6, with 7 positions matching TRBD1. J gave up 2 bases and V 1 base, and 5 bases lay outside the gene matches. The CDR3 length is 15 residues. The germline CDR1 and CDR2 sequences are SGHVS and FNYEAQ. The CDR3, as DNA: TGTGCCAGCAGCTTAGAACAGGGGCCCACCTACGAGCAGTACTTC. Residues: CASSLEQGPTYEQYF.

This clonotype was seen only a few times. The CDR3 region has the DNA TGTGCCAGCAGCTCGCATACAGGACTGCTGAACTATGGCTACACCTTC. Amino acids: CASSSHTGLLNYGYTF. The rearrangement joins TRBV7-2 to TRBJ1-2, with D tentatively TRBD1 (5 bases). The CDR3 has 16 residues. Germline CDR1 is SGHTA and CDR2 is FQGNSA. V was cut by 4 bases and J by 2 bases, with 17 bases left in between.

The chain recombines TRBV6-5 with TRBJ1-5, with D possibly being TRBD1 (5 bases). Per the germline V gene, CDR1 is MNHEY and CDR2 is SVGAGI. The CDR3 sequence is 14 residues long. V was shortened by 6 bases and J by 5 bases, with 14 bases between the two germline ends. CDR3 amino acids: CASRSAGQYQPQHF. CDR3 sequence (DNA): TGTGCCAGCAGGTCGGCGGGGCAGTATCAGCCCCAGCATTTT.

This clonotype was counted many times. J is TRBJ2-5 and V is TRBV11-2, with a possible D match to TRBD1 (5 bases). Trimming removed 5 bases at V and 2 bases at J, with 15 bases between. The CDR3 consists of 15 residues. Per germline, CDR1 SGHAT and CDR2 FQNNGV. The CDR3 coding sequence is TGTGCCAGCAGCCCCATTTGGGGCCCTCAAGAGACCCAGTACTTC. Protein product: CASSPIWGPQETQYF.

This clonotype was recorded a few times. The chain uses TRBV6-5 and TRBJ1-2; a possible D gene is TRBD1 (5 bases). The V end lost 4 bases, the J end lost 8 bases, and 20 bases lay between the germline ends. CDR1 and CDR2 (germline): MNHEY, SVGAGI. This CDR3 has 15 amino acids. As DNA, the CDR3 is TGTGCCAGCAGTTCGCACGCTTCCGGGGCAGTAGGCTACACCTTC. This encodes CASSSHASGAVGYTF.

There are a few counts of this clonotype. V is TRBV10-1 and J is TRBJ2-1; TRBD2 matches at 9 bases. CDR1 WNHNN and CDR2 SYGVQD come from the germline V gene (reference sequence). This CDR3 has 15 amino acids. J gave up 2 bases and V 5 bases, and 4 bases lay outside the gene matches. The CDR3 sequence is CASSPKRGAYNEQFF. The CDR3 DNA is TGCGCCAGCAGTCCAAAGCGGGGGGCCTACAATGAGCAGTTCTTC.

This clonotype showed up many times. The chain employs TRBV5-6 and TRBJ2-6; D might be TRBD2 (5 bases). V was clipped by 5 bases and J by 2 bases, with 11 bases between them. The CDR3 spans 15 residues. Per germline, CDR1 SGHDT and CDR2 YYEEEE. This chain's CDR3 is CASRLRGPGANVLTF. The DNA of the CDR3 is TGTGCCAGCAGGCTACGCGGGCCTGGGGCCAACGTCCTGACTTTC.

This clonotype was detected many times. V usage is TRBV12-3 or TRBV12-4 and J usage is TRBJ1-1; no clear D. This CDR3 contains 13 residues. The V end was cut by 2 bases, the J end by 3 bases, with 7 bases between. DNA for the CDR3: TGTGCCAGCAGTTTATGGTGGGACACTGAAGCTTTCTTT. Its translation is CASSLWWDTEAFF.

Many counts were recorded for this clonotype. The chain uses TRBV10-3 and TRBJ2-7; possibly TRBD2 for D (6 bases). Trimming shortened V by 7 bases and J by 6 bases, and 22 bases separated the two germline ends. This CDR3 region has 15 residues. The germline V gene encodes CDR1 ENHRY and CDR2 SYGVKD. The CDR3 region is CAITELGGFPSEQYF. The CDR3 DNA reads TGTGCCATCACCGAATTGGGGGGATTCCCGTCCGAGCAGTACTTC.